This TCR beta chain was identified during a study of T-cell reconstitution after alpha-beta-depleted transplantation in children. At least ten counts were recorded for this clonotype. Researchers prepared the TCRbeta library using unique molecular identifiers, the study reports. TCRdb reanalysed the PCR reads using MiXCR and keeps one entry per CDR3 protein. The data hold approximately 590,000 distinct CDR3 sequences, with about 10% observed a single time. The TCR comes from a human donor who donated a stem cell graft to a child with acute myeloid leukemia. The specimen was PBMCs from the stem cell graft donor, collected from the stem cell graft.

The CDR3 DNA follows: TGTGCCAGCCGTAGGAGGTTGGACAATGAGCAGTTCTTC. The encoded protein is CASRRRLDNEQFF. The V call is TRBV7-8, the J call TRBJ2-1; a possible D gene is TRBD2 (5 bases). V gave up 8 bases and J gave up 5 bases, with 13 bases separating them. CDR3 size: 13 residues. Germline V CDR1 and CDR2: SGHVS, FQNEAQ.